A single sample is the source of the 12 T cell receptor beta chains below, sequenced in a study of cytomegalovirus exposure and HLA in healthy donors. A multiplex PCR was run with 60 Vbeta primers and 13 Jbeta primers. The repertoire was sequenced with immunoSEQ multiplex PCR; TCRdb's copy has only in-frame clones and lacks some. The data show over 150,000 clones, around 75% seen once. The sequenced sample consisted of PBMCs. The source of these receptors is a male donor in good health and CMV-seronegative.

The chain combines TRBV6-5 with TRBJ1-1; tentatively, D is TRBD1 (6 bases). V shed 6 bases and J shed 8 bases, with 16 bases lying between them. CDR3 length equals 13 residues. Per the germline V gene, CDR1 is MNHEY and CDR2 is SVGAGI. The CDR3 spells CASSWDTGGEAFF. The CDR3 coding sequence is TGTGCCAGCAGCTGGGACACCGGGGGGGAAGCTTTCTTT.

The V and J genes are TRBV6-1 and TRBJ1-1; D possibly corresponds to TRBD1 (6 bases). The CDR3 consists of 11 residues. The germline V and J ends were trimmed by 6 bases and 8 bases, with 10 bases remaining between them. Germline V lookup: CDR1 MNHNS, CDR2 SASEGT. CDR3 nucleotides: TGTGCCAGCAGCAGGGGTTTCGAAGCTTTCTTT. Protein product: CASSRGFEAFF.

The chain employs TRBV9 and TRBJ2-1, with a possible D match to TRBD2 (5 bases). The CDR3 extends over 12 amino acids. Deletions cut 4 bases from V and 4 bases from J, with 6 bases between. The V gene's germline CDR1 is SGDLS and CDR2 YYNGEE. DNA of the CDR3: TGTGCCAGCAGCCCGGGGTACAATGAGCAGTTCTTC. Amino acid sequence: CASSPGYNEQFF.

The rearrangement uses TRBV27 and TRBJ2-7, with D possibly matching TRBD2 (6 bases). V was cut by 3 bases and J by 7 bases, with 13 bases left in between. This CDR3 spans 13 amino acids. CDR1 is MNHEY and CDR2 is SMNVEV in the germline V gene (reference sequence). In DNA form, the CDR3 reads TGTGCCAGCAGTTTGGGACTCGCTACTGAGCAGTACTTC. It codes for CASSLGLATEQYF.

The chain is built from TRBV5-1 and TRBJ2-7; tentative D call: TRBD1 (6 bases). The CDR3 sequence is 13 residues long. Germline lookup yields CDR1 SGHRS and CDR2 YFSETQ. Trimming left V 3 bases short and J 7 bases short, with 14 bases between. CDR3 protein: CASSSTGFGEQYF. The DNA for the CDR3 is TGCGCCAGCAGCTCAACAGGGTTTGGGGAGCAGTACTTC.

The CDR3 is CASSLTAGADTQYF. CDR3 in DNA: TGTGCCAGCAGCTTAACAGCGGGAGCCGATACGCAGTATTTT. V and J are TRBV7-3 and TRBJ2-3; TRBD2 matches 8 bases. V gave up 0 bases and J gave up 6 bases; unmatched junction bases: 2. This CDR3 is built from 14 residues. Germline CDR1 reads SGHTA; CDR2 reads FQGTGA.

This clone turned up a few times. V gene TRBV30 combines with J gene TRBJ2-3, with a possible D match to TRBD1 (5 bases). CDR1 is GTSNPN, CDR2 SVGIG, per germline (reference sequence). V lost 7 bases and J 0 bases, leaving 17 bases between the germline ends. The CDR3 runs 15 residues. CDR3: CASTRGRASTDTQYF. The CDR3 DNA is TGTGCCTCCACAAGGGGTAGGGCAAGCACAGATACGCAGTATTTT.

This clone has just one count. This rearrangement joins TRBV7-9 to TRBJ2-7, with D perhaps matching TRBD1 (5 bases). Germline-derived CDR1 and CDR2 are SEHNR and FQNEAQ (reference sequence). Trimming shortened V by 7 bases and J by 8 bases, and 15 bases separated the two germline ends. The CDR3 consists of 12 residues. The CDR3, as DNA: TGTGCCAGCACAGACCAGGGCCGGCAGCAGTACTTC. As protein: CASTDQGRQQYF.

This clone was observed once. The chain employs TRBV13 and TRBJ2-1, with D tentatively TRBD2 (5 bases). This CDR3 is built from 14 residues. Trimming took off 5 bases at V and 10 bases at J, with 18 bases between the two ends. Germline V gene sequence: CDR1 PRHDT, CDR2 FYEKMQ (reference sequence). CDR3 nucleotides: TGTGCCAGCAGCCCCCGATGGACTTCTCACGAGCAGTTCTTC. Translating gives CASSPRWTSHEQFF.

This sequence joins TRBV6-5 and TRBJ1-4; the D gene is possibly TRBD1 (5 bases). The germline gives CDR1 MNHEY, CDR2 SVGAGI. The CDR3 extends over 16 amino acids. Trimming pared 0 bases from V and 7 bases from J, leaving 15 bases between. The CDR3 sequence is CASSYSPRTRPEKLFF. DNA for the CDR3: TGTGCCAGCAGTTACTCCCCCCGGACAAGACCTGAAAAACTGTTTTTT.

The chain links TRBV15 to TRBJ2-5, with D hard to call. Germline V CDR1 and CDR2: LNHNV, YYDKDF (reference sequence). The CDR3 has 12 amino acids. Trimming shortened V by 5 bases and J by 0 bases, and 4 bases separated the two germline ends. Here the CDR3 DNA reads TGTGCCACCAGCCTGTACCAAGAGACCCAGTACTTC. Translating it yields CATSLYQETQYF. Complete variable domain (other parts from reference TRBV15 and TRBJ2-5): DAMVIQNPRYQVTQFGKPVTLSCSQTLNHNVMYWYQQKSSQAPKLLFHYYDKDFNNEADTPDNFQSRRPNTSFCFLDIRSPGLGDTAMYLCATSLYQETQYFGPGTRLLVL.

A few counts support this clone. This chain joins TRBV28 and TRBJ2-6; maybe TRBD1 (6 bases). CDR1 and CDR2 (germline): MDHEN, SYDVKM. The CDR3 is made up of 15 amino acids. V was clipped by 8 bases and J by 3 bases, with 14 bases between them. The chain's CDR3 is CASSLSGVGANVLTF. The CDR3 DNA is TGTGCCAGCTCCTTGTCAGGGGTTGGGGCCAACGTCCTGACTTTC.